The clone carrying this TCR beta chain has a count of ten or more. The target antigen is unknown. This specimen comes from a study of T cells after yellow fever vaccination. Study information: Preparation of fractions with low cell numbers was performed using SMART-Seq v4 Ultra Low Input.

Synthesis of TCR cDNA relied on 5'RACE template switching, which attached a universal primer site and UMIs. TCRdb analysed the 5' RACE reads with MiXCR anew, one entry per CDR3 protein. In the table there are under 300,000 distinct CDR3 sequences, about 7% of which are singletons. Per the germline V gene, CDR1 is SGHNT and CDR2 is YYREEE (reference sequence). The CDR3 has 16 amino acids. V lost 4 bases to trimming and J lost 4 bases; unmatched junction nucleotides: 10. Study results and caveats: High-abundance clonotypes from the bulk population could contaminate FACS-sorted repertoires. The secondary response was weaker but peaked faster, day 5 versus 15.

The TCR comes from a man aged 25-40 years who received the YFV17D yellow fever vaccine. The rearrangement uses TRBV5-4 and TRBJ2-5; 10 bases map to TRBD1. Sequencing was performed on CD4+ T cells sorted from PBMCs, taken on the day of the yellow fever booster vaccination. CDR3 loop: CASSRMTGGRGETQYF. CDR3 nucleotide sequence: TGTGCCAGCAGCCGGATGACAGGGGGCAGGGGAGAGACCCAGTACTTC.